A selection of T cell receptor beta chains follows, all from one sample in a study of beta chain features in type 1 diabetes. Sequencing used immunoSEQ multiplex PCR; TCRdb keeps in-frame clones, though not all of them. This table has some 700,000 clones, roughly 13% appearing once. Input material: naive CD4+ T cells from blood. Receptors were obtained from a man in his late teens or twenties with type 1 diabetes. CDR3s include the opening cysteine and the closing phenylalanine or tryptophan. Each record gives: CDR3 length, V gene, J gene, clone size, D gene, CDR3 DNA, CDR3 protein. D genes are given only for firm matches. Where a row states a size, it is once, few, many or the class of an expanded clone; other rows omit it.

13	TRBV18	TRBJ1-1	-	-	TGTGCCAGCTCACCAGGACAAAACACTGAAGCTTTCTTT	CASSPGQNTEAFF
13	TRBV7-9	TRBJ2-1	-	-	TGTGCCAGCAGCTTAGATCATTACAATGAGCAGTTCTTC	CASSLDHYNEQFF
15	TRBV7-2	TRBJ2-2	-	-	TGTGCCAGCAGCGGAGCCTCACAGAACACCGGGGAGCTGTTTTTT	CASSGASQNTGELFF
14	TRBV28	TRBJ1-5	few	-	TGTGCCAGCTGCCCGTGGGGCAGCAATCAGCCCCAGCATTTT	CASCPWGSNQPQHF
12	TRBV4-2	TRBJ1-5	-	-	TGTGCCAGCTCGACAGACAATCAGCCCCAGCATTTT	CASSTDNQPQHF
16	TRBV18	TRBJ2-1	-	-	TGTGCCAGCTCACCACCGTTCCCGGGCGGCGAGAATGAGCAGTTCTTC	CASSPPFPGGENEQFF
13	TRBV5-6	TRBJ1-5	few	-	TGTGCCAGCAGCAGTTATAGCAATCAGCCCCAGCATTTT	CASSSYSNQPQHF
13	TRBV2	TRBJ1-2	-	-	TGTGCCAGCAGTGAACAGGGAGACTATGGCTACACCTTC	CASSEQGDYGYTF
12	TRBV5-1	TRBJ2-3	few	-	TGCGCCAGCTCCAGAGCGGCAGATACGCAGTATTTT	CASSRAADTQYF
13	TRBV7-6	TRBJ1-5	few	-	TGTGCCAGCAGCCTTACAGAGTATCAGCCCCAGCATTTT	CASSLTEYQPQHF
15	TRBV27	TRBJ2-5	few	TRBD1	TGTGCCAGCAGTTCATACAGGGGGCAGTATGAGACCCAGTACTTC	CASSSYRGQYETQYF
13	TRBV10-3	TRBJ2-1	-	-	TGTGCCATCAGAGATACTCAGGGAGAAGAGCAGTTCTTC	CAIRDTQGEEQFF
11	TRBV10-3	TRBJ2-5	-	-	TGTGCCATCAGCCCTGGGGAGACCCAGTACTTC	CAISPGETQYF
15	TRBV2	TRBJ2-1	-	TRBD2	TGTGCCAGCAGTGATGCTAGCGGGGGGGCGAATGAGCAGTTCTTC	CASSDASGGANEQFF
12	TRBV30	TRBJ2-7	-	-	TGTGCCTGGAGTTCGACAGTCTACGAGCAGTACTTC	CAWSSTVYEQYF
14	TRBV19	TRBJ2-7	-	-	TGTGCCAGTAGTACCCCGCTAGACCGGTACGAGCAGTACTTC	CASSTPLDRYEQYF
16	TRBV7-2	TRBJ2-7	few	TRBD2	TGTGCCAGCAGCCCGAGGCCTCTAGCGGGGGGCTACGAGCAGTACTTC	CASSPRPLAGGYEQYF
14	TRBV5-1	TRBJ2-1	-	-	TGCGCCAGCAGCTTGGCGGGACACGACAATGAGCAGTTCTTC	CASSLAGHDNEQFF
14	TRBV5-1	TRBJ1-1	-	-	TGCGCCAGCAGCCCTCGTGGCTCCGGAACTGAAGCTTTCTTT	CASSPRGSGTEAFF
15	TRBV9	TRBJ1-4	-	-	TGTGCCAGCAGCGTATCTGCCGTTACGGGGGAAAAACTGTTTTTT	CASSVSAVTGEKLFF
13	TRBV2	TRBJ2-7	-	-	TGTGCCAGCAGCGAGGGGTGGGGGCCCGAGCAGTACTTC	CASSEGWGPEQYF
12	TRBV10-3	TRBJ1-1	-	-	TGTGCCATCAGAGGAGTGAACACTGAAGCTTTCTTT	CAIRGVNTEAFF
15	TRBV5-1	TRBJ2-3	few	-	TGCGCCAGCAGCTTGGCGGGCCTTAAGGGGGATACGCAGTATTTT	CASSLAGLKGDTQYF
12	TRBV5-1	TRBJ2-5	few	-	TGCGCCAGCAGCCCCAGCAGGGAGACCCAGTACTTC	CASSPSRETQYF
14	TRBV6-1	TRBJ2-3	few	TRBD2	TGTGCCAGCAGTGATAGCGGGACGCCAGATACGCAGTATTTT	CASSDSGTPDTQYF
13	TRBV30	TRBJ1-2	-	-	TGTGCCTGGCGCCCCGGGAGAAAGCGGGGCTACACCTTC	CAWRPGRKRGYTF
15	TRBV2	TRBJ2-3	-	-	TGTGCCAGCAGTGAAACAGCCCTAGGAGCAGATACGCAGTATTTT	CASSETALGADTQYF
15	TRBV5-1	TRBJ2-2	few	-	TGCGCCAGCAGCTCTCAGGACCCATACACCGGGGAGCTGTTTTTT	CASSSQDPYTGELFF
16	TRBV7-9	TRBJ2-1	few	-	TGTGCCAGCAGCCGGCGGACTCTCGCTAATTACAATGAGCAGTTCTTC	CASSRRTLANYNEQFF
16	TRBV4-1	TRBJ2-7	few	TRBD2	TGCGCCAGCAGCCAAGGCGCGTCGGGGAGGGTCTACGAGCAGTACTTC	CASSQGASGRVYEQYF
14	TRBV29-1	TRBJ2-5	-	-	TGCAGCGTTGGGATGAGGGGGGACCAAGAGACCCAGTACTTC	CSVGMRGDQETQYF
19	TRBV7-3	TRBJ2-3	-	TRBD2	TGTGCCAGCAGCCCCCGTCCCGGGACTAGCGGGGTTAGCACAGATACGCAGTATTTT	CASSPRPGTSGVSTDTQYF
14	TRBV27	TRBJ1-1	few	-	TGTGCCACCGCCCCCCGGGGGAGGAACACTGAAGCTTTCTTT	CATAPRGRNTEAFF
16	TRBV5-4	TRBJ2-2	-	-	TGTGCCAGCAGCTTGGGGGGTACAGGGTTCCCCGGGGAGCTGTTTTTT	CASSLGGTGFPGELFF
14	TRBV6-5	TRBJ2-7	-	-	TGTGCCAGCAGTTACCCAGGGAGCTCCCACGAGCAGTACTTC	CASSYPGSSHEQYF
17	TRBV4-2	TRBJ2-5	few	TRBD2	TGTGCCAGCAGCCAAGGGACCGGGACTAGCCCGGCGGGGACCCAGTACTTC	CASSQGTGTSPAGTQYF
14	TRBV7-6	TRBJ2-7	few	-	TGTGCCAGCAGCCCCCGGACGGCTCCCTACGAGCAGTACTTC	CASSPRTAPYEQYF
13	TRBV6-1	TRBJ1-2	-	TRBD1	TGTGCCATAGGACAGGGTCCTAACTATGGCTACACCTTC	CAIGQGPNYGYTF
16	TRBV4-1	TRBJ2-3	-	TRBD2	TGCGCCAGCAGCCAAGTAGGGACTACTGGAGGGGATACGCAGTATTTT	CASSQVGTTGGDTQYF
16	TRBV7-2	TRBJ2-4	few	-	TGTGCCAGCAGCTTGAGTGTGGGACTAGCCAAAAACATTCAGTACTTC	CASSLSVGLAKNIQYF
15	TRBV7-9	TRBJ2-3	-	TRBD2	TGTGCCAGCGGACTAGGGACGCAGTCAACAGATACGCAGTATTTT	CASGLGTQSTDTQYF
12	TRBV6-5	TRBJ1-2	-	-	TGTGCCAGCACCCAAACGAGGTGGGACTACACCTTC	CASTQTRWDYTF
13	TRBV6-6	TRBJ2-2	few	-	TGTGCCAGCTTCCTCAGACTCGGGGGGGAGCTGTTTTTT	CASFLRLGGELFF
18	TRBV25-1	TRBJ2-1	-	TRBD2	TGTGCCAGCAGTGAGGCCTGGACAGCGGGGGGTCTCTACAATGAGCAGTTCTTC	CASSEAWTAGGLYNEQFF
13	TRBV18	TRBJ2-7	-	-	TGTGCCAGCTCACCGGGGGATTTCCGCGAGCAGTACTTC	CASSPGDFREQYF